The 10 T cell receptor beta chains in this list originate from one sample, sequenced in a study of human CD8 memory T cell subsets. Progenitor exhausted-like CD8+ memory cells (TPEX) were CCR7+ PD-1+ TIGIT+. Libraries of TCR beta chains were produced by 5' RACE (UMI-labeled). TCRdb reprocessed the 5' RACE reads, keeping one entry per CDR3 protein, no DNA. The sample includes thousands of distinct CDR3 sequences. The source material was CD8+ T cells from PBMCs. The receptors here all came from a human donor in good health.

The V call is TRBV27, the J call TRBJ2-1; the TCRdb call, TRBD1, lacks DNA for checking. This CDR3 is built from 13 residues. In germline, CDR1 is MNHEY, CDR2 SMNVEV (reference sequence). This CDR3 reads CASSDRGIYEQFF.

The chain links TRBV10-1 to TRBJ2-3; TCRdb reports TRBD1, a call that lacks DNA to check it against. The CDR3 extends over 17 amino acids. The germline V gene encodes CDR1 WNHNN and CDR2 SYGVQD (reference sequence). This chain's CDR3 is CASSGPMCGGPTDTQYF.

This rearrangement joins TRBV4-1 to TRBJ1-1; TCRdb's D call of TRBD1 is untestable without DNA. This CDR3 has 15 residues. CDR1 is MGHRA, CDR2 YSYEKL, per germline. The chain's CDR3 is CASSHRQGAQTEAFF.

CDR3 amino acids: CSAKQGNQETQYF. The chain links TRBV20-1 to TRBJ2-5; the D call from TCRdb, TRBD1, cannot be confirmed without DNA. The germline gives CDR1 DFQATT, CDR2 SNEGSKA (reference sequence). The CDR3 has 13 amino acids.

This sequence joins TRBV24-1 and TRBJ2-2. Germline loops: CDR1 KGHDR, CDR2 SFDVKD. The CDR3 runs to 14 residues. CDR3 sequence reads: CATSDFLDTGELFF.

The chain is built from TRBV9 and TRBJ2-3; the D call from TCRdb, TRBD2, cannot be confirmed without DNA. Germline CDR1 reads SGDLS; CDR2 reads YYNGEE. This CDR3 is built from 15 residues. CDR3 protein: CASSEGLAGTDTQYF.

This clonotype is labeled medium-sized (0.01 to 0.1%) based on frequency. The rearrangement uses TRBV12-3 or TRBV12-4 and TRBJ2-7; as DNA is missing, the TRBD2 call by TCRdb cannot be tested. The CDR3 is 14 amino acids. This chain's CDR3 is CASHSGTSGYEQYF.

This chain uses TRBV5-1 with TRBJ2-6; the TRBD1 assignment by TCRdb is unverifiable without DNA. Germline CDR1 reads SGHRS; CDR2 reads YFSETQ. The CDR3 sequence is 18 residues long. The CDR3 here is CASSLTGQGSSGANVLTF.

This chain joins TRBV12-3 or TRBV12-4 and TRBJ2-1; TCRdb's D gene call, TRBD1, goes unchecked for lack of DNA. The length of the CDR3 is 14 residues. CDR3 in amino acids: CASIGGSSYNEQFF.

The chain carries TRBV12-3 or TRBV12-4 and TRBJ1-5. This CDR3 is built from 14 residues. The CDR3: CASSFNPSNQPQHF.